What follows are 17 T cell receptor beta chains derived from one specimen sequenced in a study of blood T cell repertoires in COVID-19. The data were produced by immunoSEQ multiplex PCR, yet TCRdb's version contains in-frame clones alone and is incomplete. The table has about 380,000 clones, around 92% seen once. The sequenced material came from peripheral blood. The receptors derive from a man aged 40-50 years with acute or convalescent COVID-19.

The CDR3 sequence is CASRLTGTSRYNEQFF. Here the CDR3 DNA reads TGCGCCAGCAGACTAACCGGGACTAGCAGATACAATGAGCAGTTCTTC. The chain couples TRBV4-1 to TRBJ2-1; 9 nucleotides agree with TRBD2. V lost 6 bases to trimming and J lost 4 bases; unmatched junction nucleotides: 10. Germline V gives CDR1 MGHRA, CDR2 YSYEKL. The CDR3 contains 16 residues.

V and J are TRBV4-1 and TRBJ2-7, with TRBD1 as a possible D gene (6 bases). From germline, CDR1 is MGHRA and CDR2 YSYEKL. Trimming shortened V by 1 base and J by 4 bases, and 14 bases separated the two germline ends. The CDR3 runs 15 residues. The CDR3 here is CASSQVPDSAYEQYF. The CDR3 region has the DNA TGCGCCAGCAGCCAAGTCCCGGACAGCGCTTACGAGCAGTACTTC.

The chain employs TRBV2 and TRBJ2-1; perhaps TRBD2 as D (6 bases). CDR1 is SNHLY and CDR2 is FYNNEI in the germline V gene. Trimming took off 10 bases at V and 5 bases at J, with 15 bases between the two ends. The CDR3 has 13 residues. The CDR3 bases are TGTGCCAACCCTGGAGGGGTGGACAATGAGCAGTTCTTC. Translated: CANPGGVDNEQFF.

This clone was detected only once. This CDR3 is CASSLAGQRSYEQYF. CDR3 sequence (DNA): TGTGCCAGCAGCTTAGCGGGCCAGCGGTCCTACGAGCAGTACTTC. The rearrangement joins TRBV7-9 to TRBJ2-7; tentative D call: TRBD2 (5 bases). Germline V lookup: CDR1 SEHNR, CDR2 FQNEAQ (reference sequence). The CDR3 length is 15 residues. The germline V and J ends were trimmed by 0 bases and 1 base, with 10 bases remaining between them.

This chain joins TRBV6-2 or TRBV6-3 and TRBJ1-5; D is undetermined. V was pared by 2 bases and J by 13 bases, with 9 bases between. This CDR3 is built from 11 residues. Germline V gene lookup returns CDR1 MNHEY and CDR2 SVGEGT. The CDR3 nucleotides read TGTGCCAGCAGTTACGGGAGGCTGCAGCATTTT. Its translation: CASSYGRLQHF.

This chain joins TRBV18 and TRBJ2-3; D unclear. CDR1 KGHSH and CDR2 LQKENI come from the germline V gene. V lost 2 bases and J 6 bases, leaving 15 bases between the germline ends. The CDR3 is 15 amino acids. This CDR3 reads CASSPNPESGDTQYF. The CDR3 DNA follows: TGTGCCAGCTCACCAAACCCTGAGTCCGGGGATACGCAGTATTTT.

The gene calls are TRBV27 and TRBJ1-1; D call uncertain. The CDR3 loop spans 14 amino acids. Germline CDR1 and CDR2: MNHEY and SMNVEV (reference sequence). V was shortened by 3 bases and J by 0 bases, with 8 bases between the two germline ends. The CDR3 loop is CASSFSFLNTEAFF. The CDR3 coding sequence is TGTGCCAGCAGTTTCTCCTTCCTGAACACTGAAGCTTTCTTT.

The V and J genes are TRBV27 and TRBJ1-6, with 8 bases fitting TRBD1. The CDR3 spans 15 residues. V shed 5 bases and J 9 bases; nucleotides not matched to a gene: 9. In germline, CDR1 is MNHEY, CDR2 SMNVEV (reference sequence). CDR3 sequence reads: CASSPSGTGSSPLHF. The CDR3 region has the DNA TGTGCCAGCAGTCCCTCCGGGACAGGTTCTTCACCCCTCCACTTT.

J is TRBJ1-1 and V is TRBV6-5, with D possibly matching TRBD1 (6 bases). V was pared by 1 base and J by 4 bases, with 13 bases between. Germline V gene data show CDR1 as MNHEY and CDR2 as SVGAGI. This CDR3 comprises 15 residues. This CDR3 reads CASSYFRGGLTEAFF. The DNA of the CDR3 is TGTGCCAGCAGTTACTTCAGGGGAGGGCTCACTGAAGCTTTCTTT.

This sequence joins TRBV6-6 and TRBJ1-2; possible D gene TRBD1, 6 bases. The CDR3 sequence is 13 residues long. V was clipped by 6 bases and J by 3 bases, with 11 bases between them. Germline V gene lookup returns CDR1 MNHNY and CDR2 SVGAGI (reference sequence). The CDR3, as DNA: TGTGCCAGCAGGCCGGGGGGCGACTATGGCTACACCTTC. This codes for CASRPGGDYGYTF.

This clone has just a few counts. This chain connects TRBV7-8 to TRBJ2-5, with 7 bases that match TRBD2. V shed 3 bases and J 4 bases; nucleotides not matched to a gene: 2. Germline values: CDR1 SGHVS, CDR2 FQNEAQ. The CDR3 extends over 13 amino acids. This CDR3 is CASSLTSRETQYF. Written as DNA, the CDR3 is TGTGCCAGCAGCTTGACTAGCCGAGAGACCCAGTACTTC. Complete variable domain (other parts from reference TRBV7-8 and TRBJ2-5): GAGVSQSPRYKVAKRGQDVALRCDPISGHVSLFWYQQALGQGPEFLTYFQNEAQLDKSGLPSDRFFAERPEGSVSTLKIQRTQQEDSAVYLCASSLTSRETQYFGPGTRLLVL.

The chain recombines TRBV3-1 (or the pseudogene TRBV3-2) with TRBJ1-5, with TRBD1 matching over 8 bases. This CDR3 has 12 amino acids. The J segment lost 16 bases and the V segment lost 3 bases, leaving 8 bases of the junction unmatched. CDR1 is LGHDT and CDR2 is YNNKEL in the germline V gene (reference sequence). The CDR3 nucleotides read TGTGCCAGCAGCCAGAGGACAGGGCAGAAACATTTT. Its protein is CASSQRTGQKHF.

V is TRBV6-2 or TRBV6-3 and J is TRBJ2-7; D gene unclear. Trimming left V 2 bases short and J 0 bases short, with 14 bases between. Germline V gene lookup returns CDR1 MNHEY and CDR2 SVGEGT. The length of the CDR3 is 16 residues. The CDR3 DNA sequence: TGTGCCAGCAGTTACATGGCGGCTGAGAGCTCCTACGAGCAGTACTTC. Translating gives CASSYMAAESSYEQYF.

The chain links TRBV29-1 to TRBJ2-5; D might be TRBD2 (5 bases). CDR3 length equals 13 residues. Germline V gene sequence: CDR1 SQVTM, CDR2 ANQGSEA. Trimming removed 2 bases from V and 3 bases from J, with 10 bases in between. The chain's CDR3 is CSVESASKETQYF. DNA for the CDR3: TGCAGCGTTGAAAGTGCTAGCAAAGAGACCCAGTACTTC.

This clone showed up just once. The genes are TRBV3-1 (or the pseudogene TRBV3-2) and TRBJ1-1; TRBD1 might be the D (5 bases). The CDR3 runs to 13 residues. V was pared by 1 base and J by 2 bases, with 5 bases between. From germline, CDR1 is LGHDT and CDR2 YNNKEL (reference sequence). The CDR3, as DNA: TGTGCCAGCAGCCAAGGGACAAACACTGAAGCTTTCTTT. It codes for CASSQGTNTEAFF.

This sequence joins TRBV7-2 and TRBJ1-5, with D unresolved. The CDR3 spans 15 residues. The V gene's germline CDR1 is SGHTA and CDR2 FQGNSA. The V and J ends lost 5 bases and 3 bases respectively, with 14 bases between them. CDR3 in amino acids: CASSQSSGPNQPQHF. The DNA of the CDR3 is TGTGCCAGCAGCCAAAGCTCTGGGCCCAATCAGCCCCAGCATTTT. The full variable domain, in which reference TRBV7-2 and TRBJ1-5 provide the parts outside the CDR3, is GAGVSQSPSNKVTEKGKDVELRCDPISGHTALYWYRQSLGQGLEFLIYFQGNSAPDKSGLPSDRFSAERTGGSVSTLTIQRTQQEDSAVYLCASSQSSGPNQPQHFGDGTRLSIL.

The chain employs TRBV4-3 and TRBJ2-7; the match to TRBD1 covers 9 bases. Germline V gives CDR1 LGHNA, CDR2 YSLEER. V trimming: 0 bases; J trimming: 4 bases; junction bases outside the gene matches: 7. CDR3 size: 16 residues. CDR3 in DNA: TGCGCCAGCAGCCAAGATCTTCTGGGACAGGGATACGAGCAGTACTTC. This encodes CASSQDLLGQGYEQYF.